The sequence of this T cell receptor beta chain was determined in a study of T-cell memory formation after mild COVID-19. TCR alpha and TCR beta cDNA libraries carrying sample barcodes and UMIs were produced by 5'RACE using constant-segment primers. Each CDR3 protein is one row after TCRdb ran MiXCR on the 5' RACE reads. Of some 120,000 distinct CDR3 sequences listed, approximately 15% were seen once; the top ten hold about 15%. Germline loops: CDR1 SGHRS, CDR2 YFSETQ. The V gene lost 4 bases and the J gene lost 2 bases, with 6 bases spanning the gap. The CDR3 runs 12 residues. This clonotype has ten or more counts.

The sequence came from an adult woman who had mild COVID-19 (a few samples of this study predate the infection). Cell type and time point are not known. The sequencing sample was made of PBMCs or a T cell subset sorted from them (not recorded which). The genes are TRBV5-1 and TRBJ2-5; no reliable D call. The CDR3 here is CASSLTQETQYF. In nucleotides, the CDR3 is TGCGCCAGCAGCCTGACTCAAGAGACCCAGTACTTC.